The 6 T cell receptor beta chains listed next were all sequenced from one sample in a study of blood T cell repertoires in COVID-19. Using immunoSEQ multiplex PCR, the repertoire was profiled, and TCRdb retains in-frame clones only, with some absent. The table records 300,000 or so clones, about 85% of them present only once. The sequencing sample was made of PBMCs or T cells enriched from blood (not recorded which). The origin of the receptors is a woman aged 25 to 45 who had recovered from COVID-19.

The V gene is TRBV5-6, the J gene TRBJ1-1; D gene uncertain. Germline V lookup: CDR1 SGHDT, CDR2 YYEEEE. V lost 0 bases and J 2 bases, leaving 17 bases between the germline ends. The CDR3 runs to 17 residues. The CDR3 DNA reads TGTGCCAGCAGCTTGGGTCAGGCCAGATTGCAAAACACTGAAGCTTTCTTT. It specifies CASSLGQARLQNTEAFF.

The CDR3 DNA reads as TGCGCCAGCAGCTTAAGGAGGGCTAACTATGGCTACACCTTC. It yields the protein CASSLRRANYGYTF. The V and J genes are TRBV5-1 and TRBJ1-2, with D uncertain. Germline V gene sequence: CDR1 SGHRS, CDR2 YFSETQ. The V and J ends lost 2 bases and 0 bases respectively, with 8 bases between them. This CDR3 is built from 14 residues.

This clone was seen only once. The chain has TRBV5-1 and TRBJ1-3; 10 bases agree with TRBD1. V shed 0 bases, J shed 1 base, and the junction held 1 base outside the gene matches. The CDR3 totals 16 residues. The germline V gene encodes CDR1 SGHRS and CDR2 YFSETQ. CDR3 residues: CASSLGQGASGNTIYF. The DNA for the CDR3 is TGCGCCAGCAGCTTGGGACAGGGGGCGTCTGGAAACACCATATATTTT.

The chain carries TRBV7-9 and TRBJ1-6, with D possibly matching TRBD1 (5 bases). Trimming cost V 5 bases and J 8 bases, with 16 bases left between them. This CDR3 is 15 amino acids long. Germline CDR1 reads SEHNR; CDR2 reads FQNEAQ (reference sequence). The CDR3 bases are TGTGCCAGCAGCCCCCTTGGGGGGTCATATTCACCCCTCCACTTT. Encoded protein: CASSPLGGSYSPLHF.

The rearrangement uses TRBV7-2 and TRBJ2-1; 8 bases map to TRBD2. V was pared by 5 bases and J by 7 bases, with 10 bases of the junction left unmatched. The CDR3 sequence is 15 residues long. CDR1 SGHTA and CDR2 FQGNSA come from the germline V gene. The CDR3 region has the DNA TGTGCCAGCAGCCCTCCGGGGGGGGCAGGGAATGAGCAGTTCTTC. It yields the protein CASSPPGGAGNEQFF.

This chain connects TRBV7-2 to TRBJ1-1; D gene uncertain. Trimming removed 5 bases at V and 4 bases at J, with 20 bases between. The CDR3 runs to 16 residues. Germline CDR1 and CDR2: SGHTA and FQGNSA. The CDR3 DNA sequence: TGTGCCAGCAGCGCTTCCAGGTTTGTTTGGTCCACTGAAGCTTTCTTT. This gives the protein CASSASRFVWSTEAFF.